The present T cell receptor (beta chain) was sequenced within a study of T-cell memory formation after mild COVID-19. Study observations and caveats: CD4+ contracting clones were mainly CM and EM; CD8+ ones, EMRA. Clones contracting across day 15 to 85 had a balanced CD4/CD8 profile; later expanding clones leaned CD4+.

Constant-segment primers served in 5'RACE that generated TCR alpha and TCR beta cDNA libraries bearing sample barcodes and UMIs. From the 5' RACE reads, TCRdb called clonotypes with MiXCR, one entry per CDR3 protein. The repertoire consists of hundreds of thousands of distinct CDR3 sequences, with 20% occurring once and the leading ten covering around 13%. This clonotype was seen only a few times. Antigen: not known. The receptor was isolated from an adult woman who had mild COVID-19 (a few samples of this study predate the infection). Cell type and time point are not known. Sequences were obtained from PBMCs or a T cell subset sorted from them (not recorded which).

The CDR3: CASCPGPPPGGMYEQYF. In nucleotides, the CDR3 is TGTGCCAGCTGCCCCGGGCCCCCACCGGGAGGGATGTACGAGCAGTACTTC. V gene TRBV6-2 or TRBV6-3 combines with J gene TRBJ2-7; TRBD2 matches at 8 bases. The CDR3 length is 17 residues. V was pared by 8 bases and J by 4 bases, with 19 bases of the junction left unmatched. Germline CDR1 is MNHEY and CDR2 is SVGEGT.